This T cell receptor (beta chain) was found in a study of blood T cells in healthy people across ages. This clonotype has a count of ten or more. Its cognate antigen is unknown. Findings and limits, study-wide: Naive T cell percentage showed a strong correlation with the diversity of TCR beta.

Primed by a sample-barcoded 5' primer and a J-beta primer mix, a second PCR proceeded for about 6 to 12 cycles. The template-switch adaptor was a 5' adaptor with 12 random nucleotides. It tagged each cDNA molecule. TCRdb reprocessed the 5' RACE reads with MiXCR, giving one entry per CDR3 protein. The sample yields 1,800,000 or so distinct CDR3 sequences, roughly 43% seen once. Germline loops: CDR1 SGHDT, CDR2 YYEEEE. The CDR3 length is 13 residues. With 0 bases removed from V and 3 bases from J, the gap between germline ends came to 4 bases. Specimen: blood. This TCR came from a human donor in good health. The chain employs TRBV5-6 and TRBJ1-5; D is unclear. This CDR3 reads CASSLGFNQPQHF. Written as DNA, the CDR3 is TGTGCCAGCAGCTTGGGCTTCAATCAGCCCCAGCATTTT.